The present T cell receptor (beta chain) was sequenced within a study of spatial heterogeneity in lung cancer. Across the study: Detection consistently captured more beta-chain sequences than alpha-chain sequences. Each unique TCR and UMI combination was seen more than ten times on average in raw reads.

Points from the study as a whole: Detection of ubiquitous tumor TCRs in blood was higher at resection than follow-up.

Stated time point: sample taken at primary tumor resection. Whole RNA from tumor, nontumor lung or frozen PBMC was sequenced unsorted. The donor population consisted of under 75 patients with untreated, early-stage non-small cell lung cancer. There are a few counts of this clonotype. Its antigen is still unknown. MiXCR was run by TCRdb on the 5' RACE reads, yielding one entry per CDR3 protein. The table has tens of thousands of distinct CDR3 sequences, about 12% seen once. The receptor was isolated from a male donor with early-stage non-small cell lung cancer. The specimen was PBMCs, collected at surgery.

The CDR3 bases are TGCGCCAGCAGCCAAGAACAGGGAACCGGAAACACCATATATTTT. Protein: CASSQEQGTGNTIYF. This chain links TRBV4-1 with TRBJ1-3; D is possibly TRBD1 (6 bases). The CDR3 is 15 residues long. V lost 0 bases and J lost 4, with 10 bases in between. Germline CDR1 and CDR2: MGHRA and YSYEKL.